This TCR beta chain originates from a study of cytomegalovirus exposure and HLA in healthy donors. Study observations and caveats: HLA-A and HLA-B allele assignments for most subjects were reportedly predicted accurately using TCR beta sequences. Reportedly, diagnosis of cytomegalovirus status by the classifier showed high specificity and sensitivity.

This CDR3 region has 17 residues. Per the germline V gene, CDR1 is SGHAT and CDR2 is FQNNGV. V trimming: 4 bases; J trimming: 2 bases; junction bases outside the gene matches: 10. Turning to this clone: Its specificity is unknown.

The PCR made use of 60 Vbeta and 13 Jbeta primers. Data came from immunoSEQ multiplex PCR; TCRdb stores just in-frame clones and leaves some out. Among roughly 81,000 clones listed, roughly 78% were seen once. This clonotype was sampled from a man aged 25-45 years in good health and CMV-seronegative. V usage is TRBV11-2 and J usage is TRBJ1-3; 8 positions agree with TRBD1. Specimen: PBMCs. The CDR3 loop is CASSSPRQGRTGNTIYF. As DNA, the CDR3 is TGTGCCAGCAGCTCGCCCCGACAGGGGAGAACTGGAAACACCATATATTTT.